The following is a TCR beta chain sequence with its context. This entry belongs to a study of T-cell memory formation after mild COVID-19. Via MiXCR, TCRdb re-called the 5' RACE reads, giving one row per CDR3 protein. The table shows 470,000 or so distinct CDR3 sequences, with approximately 25% occurring only once. The CDR3 sequence is 13 residues long. The junction had 10 bases not matched to a gene; V was cut back by 0 bases and J by 12 bases. Germline CDR1 is GTSNPN and CDR2 is SVGIG (reference sequence). The V gene is TRBV30, the J gene TRBJ2-7, with 8 bases identical to TRBD1. This TCR came from an adult woman who had mild COVID-19 (a few samples of this study predate the infection). Cell type and time point are not known. Sequencing used PBMCs or a T cell subset sorted from them (not recorded which). CDR3 in amino acids: CAWSVGSYGQGYF. The CDR3 DNA reads TGTGCCTGGAGTGTAGGCAGCTATGGACAGGGGTACTTC.